The 15 T cell receptor beta chains listed next were all sequenced from one sample in a study of CD8 T cells in Susac syndrome. RNA amounts of roughly 0.5 to 1 ug underwent reverse transcription with random hexamers. One entry per CDR3 protein results from TCRdb running MiXCR on the immunoSEQ multiplex PCR reads. The repertoire holds around 59,000 distinct CDR3 sequences, with around nine tenths as singletons. Sequencing was carried out using CD8+ T cells from PBMCs. The receptors were sampled from a human donor in good health.

V is TRBV12-3 or TRBV12-4 and J is TRBJ2-1; TRBD2 matches at 9 bases. V trimming: 3 bases; J trimming: 7 bases; junction bases outside the gene matches: 4. The CDR3 loop spans 14 amino acids. The CDR3 region is CASSFGGGANEQFF. The CDR3 region has the DNA TGTGCCAGCAGTTTCGGCGGGGGGGCGAATGAGCAGTTCTTC.

The gene calls are TRBV9 and TRBJ2-5, with TRBD1 matching 7 bases. Germline V lookup: CDR1 SGDLS, CDR2 YYNGEE. V was pared by 7 bases and J by 3 bases, with 12 bases of the junction left unmatched. The CDR3 has 15 residues. The CDR3 DNA reads as TGTGCCAGCGCGAAGACCAGGGGGATCGAAGAGACCCAGTACTTC. Translation gives CASAKTRGIEETQYF. Looking up the rest from reference TRBV9 and TRBJ2-5 gives the full variable domain: DSGVTQTPKHLITATGQRVTLRCSPRSGDLSVYWYQQSLDQGLQFLIQYYNGEERAKGNILERFSAQQFPDLHSELNLSSLELGDSALYFCASAKTRGIEETQYFGPGTRLLVL.

The genes are TRBV12-3 or TRBV12-4 and TRBJ2-2; either TRBD1 or TRBD2 may fit D (5 bases each). The CDR3 totals 11 residues. The ends were cut back, 8 bases at V and 5 bases at J, with 6 bases in the middle. CDR3 in amino acids: CASWGTGELFF. The CDR3 DNA reads TGTGCCAGCTGGGGGACCGGGGAGCTGTTTTTT.

V and J are TRBV4-1 and TRBJ2-1; 10 positions match TRBD2. CDR1 and CDR2 from the germline V gene are MGHRA and YSYEKL. With V trimmed by 0 bases and J by 8 bases, 4 bases remained unmatched. The CDR3 sequence is 15 residues long. CDR3 region: CASSQEASGGHEQFF. CDR3 nucleotides: TGCGCCAGCAGCCAAGAGGCTAGCGGGGGTCATGAGCAGTTCTTC.

This clonotype was detected a few times. The V gene is TRBV7-3, the J gene TRBJ2-7; 8 bases align to TRBD1. Germline V CDR1 and CDR2: SGHTA, FQGTGA. V was clipped by 2 bases and J by 0 bases; unmatched bases: 3. The CDR3 runs to 15 residues. In DNA, the CDR3 is TGTGCCAGCAGCTTAGGACAGGGAAGCTCCTACGAGCAGTACTTC. Amino acid sequence: CASSLGQGSSYEQYF.

The chain recombines TRBV6-5 with TRBJ2-1; TRBD1 agrees at 11 bases. V was pared by 5 bases and J by 8 bases, with 5 bases of the junction left unmatched. Per germline, CDR1 MNHEY and CDR2 SVGAGI. The CDR3 runs 14 residues. Here the CDR3 DNA reads TGTGCCAGCAGTGGACAGGGGGCATGGGATGAGCAGTTCTTC. It encodes CASSGQGAWDEQFF.

The chain recombines TRBV18 with TRBJ2-7, with 8 positions matching TRBD1. The trim removed 3 bases at V and 7 bases at J, leaving 11 bases unmatched. The CDR3 consists of 15 residues. CDR1 KGHSH and CDR2 LQKENI come from the germline V gene. The CDR3 DNA reads TGTGCCAGCTCACCGACCGGGACAGGCAAATGGGAGCAGTACTTC. This encodes CASSPTGTGKWEQYF.

V gene TRBV2 combines with J gene TRBJ2-3, with D maybe TRBD2 (6 bases). There are 13 residues in the CDR3. Trimming removed 6 bases from V and 4 bases from J, with 11 bases in between. Germline lookup yields CDR1 SNHLY and CDR2 FYNNEI. CDR3 in amino acids: CASRLATADTQYF. The CDR3 DNA is TGTGCCAGCAGACTAGCTACGGCAGATACGCAGTATTTT.

The chain joins TRBV27 to TRBJ2-2; the D gene is possibly TRBD1 (6 bases). The germline V and J ends were trimmed by 4 bases and 7 bases, with 19 bases remaining between them. The CDR3 loop spans 16 amino acids. Germline CDR1 reads MNHEY; CDR2 reads SMNVEV (reference sequence). Written as DNA, the CDR3 is TGTGCCAGCAGTTCAGTCCTAAGGGGGATCGTCGGGGAGCTGTTTTTT. This codes for CASSSVLRGIVGELFF.

The gene calls are TRBV3-1 and TRBJ1-2, with a weak D call TRBD1 (5 bases). Trimming pared 2 bases from V and 7 bases from J, leaving 17 bases between. Germline lookup yields CDR1 LGHDT and CDR2 YNNKEL (reference sequence). This CDR3 has 15 amino acids. CDR3 nucleotide sequence: TGTGCCAGCAGCCAAAAAGGGACCCTTCAGTTTGGCTACACCTTC. It encodes CASSQKGTLQFGYTF.

Only one count was recorded for this clonotype. This chain links TRBV10-2 with TRBJ1-1, with 7 bases fitting TRBD1. V shed 6 bases and J 3 bases; nucleotides not matched to a gene: 13. Germline CDR1 WSHSY, CDR2 SAAADI. The CDR3 covers 16 residues. The DNA for the CDR3 is TGCGCCAGCAGAATTCCAAGACAGGGCGGGGACACTGAAGCTTTCTTT. As protein: CASRIPRQGGDTEAFF.

J is TRBJ1-2 and V is TRBV12-3 or TRBV12-4; D might be TRBD1 (5 bases). The CDR3 has 15 residues. Trimming removed 3 bases from V and 2 bases from J, with 13 bases in between. CDR3 protein: CASSFSGGGNYGYTF. CDR3 nucleotide sequence: TGTGCCAGCAGTTTTTCTGGGGGGGGGAACTATGGCTACACCTTC.

This clonotype was seen a few times. The chain carries TRBV13 and TRBJ2-7; D might be TRBD1 (5 bases). This CDR3 spans 15 amino acids. V was pared by 6 bases and J by 5 bases, with 20 bases between. Germline V CDR1 and CDR2: PRHDT, FYEKMQ (reference sequence). The CDR3 sequence: CASSMTVTPFDEQYF. The CDR3 DNA sequence: TGTGCCAGCAGTATGACAGTTACCCCCTTTGACGAGCAGTACTTC.

The chain couples TRBV12-3 or TRBV12-4 to TRBJ2-7; D is perhaps TRBD1 (5 bases). V shed 5 bases and J shed 3 bases, with 11 bases lying between them. This CDR3 is 13 amino acids long. The CDR3 DNA reads as TGTGCCAGCAGTCCGGAGACAGACTACGAGCAGTACTTC. Translating it yields CASSPETDYEQYF.

V and J are TRBV7-9 and TRBJ2-7; 8 bases agree with TRBD2. Germline V gene sequence: CDR1 SEHNR, CDR2 FQNEAQ (reference sequence). Germline trimming cut 10 bases from V and 3 bases from J; bases unmatched to any gene: 11. The CDR3 length is 14 residues. The DNA for the CDR3 is TGTGCCACCGAAAGGTGGCGGGGGGACTACGAGCAGTACTTC. Amino acids: CATERWRGDYEQYF.